This is a list of T cell receptor beta chains from one sample in a study of technical replicates of blood from a handful of donors. Generated by immunoSEQ multiplex PCR, the TCRdb table keeps only in-frame clones and is missing some. The data show some 87,000 clones, roughly 97% seen once. Sequenced material: T cells isolated from PBMCs. The receptors shown here come from a human donor in good health. Both conserved end residues are part of each CDR3. A D gene is named only where the DNA matches it firmly. Clone size is stated in some rows and not others, as once, few, many or a class when expanded.

NA NA TRBJ2-2 TRBV5-1 CASTRINTGELFF TGCGCCAGCACTAGGATTAACACCGGGGAGCTGTTTTTT
NA NA TRBJ2-7 TRBV30 CAWTGKDEQYF TGTGCCTGGACAGGGAAAGACGAGCAGTACTTC
TRBD2 NA TRBJ2-3 TRBV6-1 CASSEGLAGGTDTQYF TGTGCCAGCAGTGAAGGACTAGCGGGTGGCACAGATACGCAGTATTTT
NA NA TRBJ2-5 TRBV11-2 CASSSRETNTQETQYF TGTGCCAGCAGCTCCCGGGAGACTAATACCCAAGAGACCCAGTACTTC
TRBD1 NA TRBJ1-4 TRBV9 CASSGGTGGPLNEKLFF TGTGCCAGCAGCGGGGGGACAGGGGGCCCTCTAAATGAAAAACTGTTTTTT
TRBD2 NA TRBJ2-5 TRBV18 CASSLGLAGRETQYF TGTGCCAGCTCACTGGGACTAGCGGGAAGAGAGACCCAGTACTTC
TRBD1 NA TRBJ2-1 TRBV27 CASRTGQRYNEQFF TGTGCCAGCAGAACGGGACAGAGATACAATGAGCAGTTCTTC
NA NA TRBJ1-1 TRBV5-1 CASSLGAGGNTEAFF TGCGCCAGCAGCTTAGGGGCAGGCGGGAACACTGAAGCTTTCTTT
NA NA TRBJ2-7 TRBV11-3 CASSPPRDPSSYEQYF TGTGCCAGCAGCCCCCCCCGGGATCCCAGCTCCTACGAGCAGTACTTC
TRBD2 NA TRBJ2-3 TRBV4-1 CASSQEWTSGSWQYF TGCGCCAGCAGCCAAGAATGGACTAGCGGGAGCTGGCAGTATTTT
TRBD2 NA TRBJ2-6 TRBV28 CASLSWGRASGANVLTF TGTGCCAGCCTATCTTGGGGGAGGGCTAGTGGGGCCAACGTCCTGACTTTC
NA NA TRBJ2-7 TRBV28 CASSSGHWSSYEQYF TGTGCCAGCAGTTCCGGACACTGGAGCTCCTACGAGCAGTACTTC
NA once TRBJ2-3 TRBV18 CASSAQGTDTQYF TGTGCCAGCTCAGCTCAGGGGACAGATACGCAGTATTTT
TRBD1 NA TRBJ2-7 TRBV12-5 CASGWDRGYEQYF TGTGCTAGTGGCTGGGACAGGGGCTACGAGCAGTACTTC
TRBD1 NA TRBJ2-7 TRBV27 CASSLTGTSYEQYF TGTGCCAGCAGTTTGACAGGGACCTCCTACGAGCAGTACTTC
TRBD1 NA TRBJ2-7 TRBV7-3 CASSLMGQGTYEQYF TGTGCCAGCAGCTTAATGGGACAGGGAACCTACGAGCAGTACTTC
NA NA TRBJ1-5 TRBV6-4 CASAREEGQPQHF TGTGCCAGTGCACGGGAAGAGGGTCAGCCCCAGCATTTT
TRBD2 NA TRBJ2-7 TRBV6-5 CASSSSSGHIINEQYF TGTGCCAGCAGTTCCTCTAGCGGGCATATTATAAACGAGCAGTACTTC
NA NA TRBJ1-2 TRBV6-1 CASSEADSPVYGYTF TGTGCCAGCAGTGAAGCGGACAGCCCCGTCTATGGCTACACCTTC
NA once TRBJ1-3 TRBV30 CAWSRGAGAGNTIYF TGTGCCTGGAGTCGGGGGGCGGGAGCTGGAAACACCATATATTTT
NA NA TRBJ2-1 TRBV12-5 CASGSKPRGDNEQFF TGTGCTAGTGGTTCTAAACCGCGGGGCGACAATGAGCAGTTCTTC
NA NA TRBJ2-2 TRBV19 CASSIARLDGGELFF TGTGCCAGTAGTATAGCGAGGCTAGATGGCGGGGAGCTGTTTTTT
NA NA TRBJ1-1 TRBV7-2 CASSLSGSNTEAFF TGTGCCAGCAGCTTATCAGGGTCGAACACTGAAGCTTTCTTT
NA NA TRBJ1-1 TRBV21-1 CASSKLRARQGEGTEAFF TGTGCCAGCAGCAAATTAAGGGCTAGACAGGGCGAAGGCACTGAAGCTTTCTTT
NA NA TRBJ1-1 TRBV6-1 CASSISGISEAFF TGTGCCAGCAGTATCTCAGGGATCTCTGAAGCTTTCTTT
NA NA TRBJ2-2 TRBV9 CASSSRVNTGELFF TGTGCCAGCAGTAGCAGGGTGAACACCGGGGAGCTGTTTTTT
TRBD1 NA TRBJ1-4 TRBV9 CASSGTGSGEKLFF TGTGCCAGCAGCGGGACAGGATCTGGTGAAAAACTGTTTTTT
TRBD1 NA TRBJ1-4 TRBV6-1 CASTGQKNEKLFF TGTGCCAGCACGGGACAGAAGAATGAAAAACTGTTTTTT
TRBD2 NA TRBJ2-1 TRBV7-9 CASSSGTSRLKDEQFF TGTGCCAGCAGTTCCGGGACTAGCCGACTTAAGGATGAGCAGTTCTTC
NA NA TRBJ1-4 TRBV5-4 CASSLQGVANEKLFF TGTGCCAGCAGCCTACAGGGAGTGGCTAATGAAAAACTGTTTTTT
NA NA TRBJ1-2 TRBV7-2 CASSLGQSGVSGDGYTF TGTGCCAGCAGCCTAGGGCAATCGGGGGTCTCGGGGGATGGCTACACCTTC
NA NA TRBJ2-7 TRBV4-3 CASSQGFTGYEQYF TGCGCCAGCAGCCAAGGATTCACGGGGTACGAGCAGTACTTC
TRBD2 NA TRBJ2-7 TRBV4-1 CASSQRAAGYEQYF TGCGCCAGCAGCCAACGGGCAGCGGGGTACGAGCAGTACTTC
NA NA TRBJ2-1 TRBV7-8 CASSLVAVGTEQFF TGTGCCAGCAGCTTGGTAGCGGTTGGCACTGAGCAGTTCTTC
NA NA TRBJ2-3 TRBV6-5 CASSSRRERRDTQYF TGTGCCAGCAGTTCTAGACGGGAGAGGAGAGATACGCAGTATTTT
TRBD1 NA TRBJ2-7 TRBV29-1 CSAWRQGSYEQYF TGCAGCGCCTGGAGACAGGGATCCTACGAGCAGTACTTC
NA NA TRBJ2-7 TRBV4-2 CASSQVADDYEQYF TGTGCCAGCAGCCAAGTGGCGGATGACTACGAGCAGTACTTC
NA NA TRBJ2-6 TRBV4-2 CASSQRFLGSSGANVLTF TGTGCCAGCAGCCAGAGGTTTTTGGGGAGCTCTGGGGCCAACGTCCTGACTTTC
NA NA TRBJ2-7 TRBV30 CAWSGWENAYEQYF TGTGCCTGGAGTGGGTGGGAGAACGCCTACGAGCAGTACTTC
NA NA TRBJ1-1 TRBV10-2 CASSPQVNTEAFF TGCGCCAGCAGTCCTCAGGTGAACACTGAAGCTTTCTTT
NA NA TRBJ2-3 TRBV6-1 CASSELANTDTQYF TGTGCCAGCAGTGAACTAGCGAACACAGATACGCAGTATTTT
TRBD2 NA TRBJ2-7 TRBV10-3 CAISESGRRAEQYF TGTGCCATCAGTGAAAGCGGGAGACGGGCCGAGCAGTACTTC
TRBD2 NA TRBJ2-7 TRBV10-1 CASSDGTSGRAWEQYF TGCGCCAGCAGTGACGGGACTAGCGGGAGGGCCTGGGAGCAGTACTTC
NA NA TRBJ2-7 TRBV7-2 CASSLAGIRYEQYF TGTGCCAGCAGCCTGGCCGGGATCCGCTACGAGCAGTACTTC
NA NA TRBJ1-3 TRBV10-3 CAIRLPRTAEDGNTIYF TGTGCCATCAGGTTACCCCGGACAGCGGAGGATGGAAACACCATATATTTT
TRBD2 NA TRBJ2-1 TRBV6-8 CASRLSGKWYNEQFF TGTGCCAGCAGACTTAGCGGGAAATGGTACAATGAGCAGTTCTTC
TRBD2 NA TRBJ2-7 TRBV28 CASSFNSGRYEQYF TGTGCCAGCAGTTTCAATAGCGGGAGGTACGAGCAGTACTTC
NA NA TRBJ2-5 TRBV5-6 CASSGLIQETQYF TGTGCCAGCAGCGGGCTGATCCAAGAGACCCAGTACTTC
TRBD2 NA TRBJ2-1 TRBV19 CASSDPGLAWNEQFF TGTGCCAGTAGCGATCCGGGACTAGCGTGGAATGAGCAGTTCTTC
NA NA TRBJ1-2 TRBV27 CASSSNSHYGYTF TGTGCCAGCAGTTCTAATTCCCACTATGGCTACACCTTC
NA NA TRBJ1-1 TRBV27 CASSSRGYTEAFF TGTGCCAGCAGTTCCCGCGGGTACACTGAAGCTTTCTTT
TRBD1 NA TRBJ1-5 TRBV5-1 CASSLGQGANQPQHF TGCGCCAGCAGCTTGGGACAGGGGGCTAATCAGCCCCAGCATTTT
NA NA TRBJ2-2 TRBV27 CASWRGPTGELFF TGTGCCAGCTGGAGGGGGCCCACCGGGGAGCTGTTTTTT
NA NA TRBJ1-5 TRBV10-3 CAISDTGSDQPQHF TGTGCCATCAGTGATACGGGATCCGATCAGCCCCAGCATTTT
NA NA TRBJ1-2 TRBV2 CASTPNSFYGYTF TGTGCCAGCACTCCTAACAGCTTCTATGGCTACACCTTC